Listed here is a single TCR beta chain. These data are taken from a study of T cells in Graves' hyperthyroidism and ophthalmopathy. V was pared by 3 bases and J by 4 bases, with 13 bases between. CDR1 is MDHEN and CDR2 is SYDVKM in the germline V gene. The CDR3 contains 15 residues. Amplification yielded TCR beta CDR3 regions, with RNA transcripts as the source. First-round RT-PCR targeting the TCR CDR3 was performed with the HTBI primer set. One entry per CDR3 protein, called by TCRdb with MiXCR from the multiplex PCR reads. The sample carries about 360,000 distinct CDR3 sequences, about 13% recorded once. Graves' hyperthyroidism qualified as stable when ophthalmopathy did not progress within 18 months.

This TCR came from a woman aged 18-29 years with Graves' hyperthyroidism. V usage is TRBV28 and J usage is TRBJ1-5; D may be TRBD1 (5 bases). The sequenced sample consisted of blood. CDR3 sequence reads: CASSFFRAGNQPQHF. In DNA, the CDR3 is TGTGCCAGCAGTTTCTTTCGGGCAGGGAATCAGCCCCAGCATTTT. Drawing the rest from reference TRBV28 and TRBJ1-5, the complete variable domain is DVKVTQSSRYLVKRTGEKVFLECVQDMDHENMFWYRQDPGLGLRLIYFSYDVKMKEKGDIPEGYSVSREKKERFSLILESASTNQTSMYLCASSFFRAGNQPQHFGDGTRLSIL.